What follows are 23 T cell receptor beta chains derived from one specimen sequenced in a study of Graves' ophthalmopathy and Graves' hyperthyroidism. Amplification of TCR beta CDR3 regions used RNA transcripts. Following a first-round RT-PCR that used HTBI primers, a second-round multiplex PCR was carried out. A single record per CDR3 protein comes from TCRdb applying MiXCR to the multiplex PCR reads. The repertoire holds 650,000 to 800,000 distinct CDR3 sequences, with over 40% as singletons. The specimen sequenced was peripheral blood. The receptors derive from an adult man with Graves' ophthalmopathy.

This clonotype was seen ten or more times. DNA of the CDR3: TGTGCCACCTCGCTAGGGACAGCGACAAACACTGAAGCTTTCTTT. Its protein product is CATSLGTATNTEAFF. V is TRBV2 and J is TRBJ1-1, with 7 bases lining up with TRBD1. Germline lookup yields CDR1 SNHLY and CDR2 FYNNEI. With V trimmed by 10 bases and J by 2 bases, 13 bases remained unmatched. This CDR3 spans 15 amino acids.

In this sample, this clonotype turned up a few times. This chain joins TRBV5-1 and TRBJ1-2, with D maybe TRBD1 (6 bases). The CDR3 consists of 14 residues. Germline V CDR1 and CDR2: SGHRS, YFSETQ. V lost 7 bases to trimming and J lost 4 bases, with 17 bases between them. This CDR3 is CASSPGVLGYGYTF. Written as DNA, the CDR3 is TGCGCCAGCTCCCCAGGGGTTCTTGGCTATGGCTACACCTTC.

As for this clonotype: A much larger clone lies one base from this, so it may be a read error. The CDR3: CASMETQYF. The CDR3 DNA is TGTGCCAGCATGGAGACCCAGTACTTC. The rearrangement joins TRBV11-2 to TRBJ2-5; D is ambiguous. The ends were cut back, 7 bases at V and 5 bases at J, with 2 bases in the middle. The CDR3 has 9 amino acids. Germline loops: CDR1 SGHAT, CDR2 FQNNGV.

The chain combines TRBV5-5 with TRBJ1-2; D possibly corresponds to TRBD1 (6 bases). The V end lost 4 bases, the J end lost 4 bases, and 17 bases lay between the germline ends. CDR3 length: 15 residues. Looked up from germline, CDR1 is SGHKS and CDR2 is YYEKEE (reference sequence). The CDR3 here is CASSRATGLVYGYTF. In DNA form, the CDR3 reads TGTGCCAGCAGCCGGGCCACAGGGCTGGTCTATGGCTACACCTTC.

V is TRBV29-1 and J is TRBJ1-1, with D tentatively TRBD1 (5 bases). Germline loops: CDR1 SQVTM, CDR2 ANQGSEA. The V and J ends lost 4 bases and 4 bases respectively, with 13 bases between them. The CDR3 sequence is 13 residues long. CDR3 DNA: TGCAGCGTTGGAGGAAGACAGAGCACTGAAGCTTTCTTT. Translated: CSVGGRQSTEAFF. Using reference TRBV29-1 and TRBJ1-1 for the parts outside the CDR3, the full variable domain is SAVISQKPSRDICQRGTSLTIQCQVDSQVTMMFWYRQQPGQSLTLIATANQGSEATYESGFVIDKFPISRPNLTFSTLTVSNMSPEDSSIYLCSVGGRQSTEAFFGQGTRLTVV.

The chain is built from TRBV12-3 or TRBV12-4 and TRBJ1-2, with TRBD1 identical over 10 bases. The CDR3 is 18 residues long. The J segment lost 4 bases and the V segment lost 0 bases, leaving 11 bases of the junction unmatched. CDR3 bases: TGTGCCAGCAGTTTAGCGGGGACAGGGGAGAACCGCGCCTATGGCTACACCTTC. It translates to CASSLAGTGENRAYGYTF.

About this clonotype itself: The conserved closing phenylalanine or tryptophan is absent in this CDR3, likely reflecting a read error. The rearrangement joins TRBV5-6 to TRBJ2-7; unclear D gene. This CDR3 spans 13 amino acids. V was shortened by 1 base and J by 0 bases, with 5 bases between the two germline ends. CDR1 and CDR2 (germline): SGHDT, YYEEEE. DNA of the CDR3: TGTGCCAGCAGCTTGCAGAGCTCCTACGAGCAGTACTGC. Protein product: CASSLQSSYEQYC.

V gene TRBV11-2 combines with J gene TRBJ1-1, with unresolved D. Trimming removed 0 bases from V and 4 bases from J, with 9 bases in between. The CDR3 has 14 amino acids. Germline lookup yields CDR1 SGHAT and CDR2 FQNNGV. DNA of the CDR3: TGTGCCAGCAGCTTAGATCGGGAGATCACTGAAGCTTTCTTT. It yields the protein CASSLDREITEAFF.

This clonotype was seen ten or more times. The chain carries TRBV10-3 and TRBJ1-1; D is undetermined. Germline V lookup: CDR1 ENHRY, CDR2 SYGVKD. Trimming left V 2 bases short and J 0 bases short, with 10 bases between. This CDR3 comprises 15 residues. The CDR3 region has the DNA TGTGCCATCAGTGAGGGACGGACGATGAACACTGAAGCTTTCTTT. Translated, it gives CAISEGRTMNTEAFF.

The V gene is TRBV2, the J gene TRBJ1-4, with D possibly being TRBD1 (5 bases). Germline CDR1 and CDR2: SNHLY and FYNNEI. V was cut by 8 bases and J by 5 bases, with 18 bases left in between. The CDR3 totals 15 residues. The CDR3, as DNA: TGTGCCAGCGGTGTGTCGGGAGGGGAAAATGAAAAACTGTTTTTT. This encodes CASGVSGGENEKLFF.

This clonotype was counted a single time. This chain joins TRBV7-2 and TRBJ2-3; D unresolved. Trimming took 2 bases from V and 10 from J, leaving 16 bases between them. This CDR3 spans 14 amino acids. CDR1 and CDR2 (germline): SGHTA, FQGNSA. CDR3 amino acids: CASSLYRFPPAQYF. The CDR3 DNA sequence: TGTGCCAGCAGCTTATATCGCTTCCCGCCGGCGCAGTATTTT.

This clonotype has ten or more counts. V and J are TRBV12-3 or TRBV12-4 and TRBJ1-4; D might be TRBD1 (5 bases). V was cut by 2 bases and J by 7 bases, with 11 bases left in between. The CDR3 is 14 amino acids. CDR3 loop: CASSLRGMSEKLFF. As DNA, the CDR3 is TGTGCCAGCAGTTTACGGGGGATGAGTGAAAAACTGTTTTTT.

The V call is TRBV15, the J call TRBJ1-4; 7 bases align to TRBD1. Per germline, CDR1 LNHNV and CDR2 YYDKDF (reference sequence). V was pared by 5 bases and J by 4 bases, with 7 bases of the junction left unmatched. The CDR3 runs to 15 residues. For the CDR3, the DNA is TGTGCCACCAGCTACAGGGGACAGAGTAATGAAAAACTGTTTTTT. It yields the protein CATSYRGQSNEKLFF.

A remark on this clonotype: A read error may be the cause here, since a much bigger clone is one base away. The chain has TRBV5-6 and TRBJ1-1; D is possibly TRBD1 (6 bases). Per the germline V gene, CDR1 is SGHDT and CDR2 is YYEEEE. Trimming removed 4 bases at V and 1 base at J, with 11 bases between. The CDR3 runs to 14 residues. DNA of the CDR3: TGTGCCAGCAGCCCGGGACACCCGAACACTGAAGCTTTCTTT. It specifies CASSPGHPNTEAFF.

The CDR3 sequence is CASSSVRQRQETQYF. The DNA for the CDR3 is TGTGCCAGCAGCTCGGTCCGACAGCGCCAAGAGACCCAGTACTTC. The chain combines TRBV7-6 with TRBJ2-5; possibly TRBD1 for D (5 bases). The length of the CDR3 is 15 residues. V lost 4 bases, J lost 1 base, and 13 bases lay in between. Germline CDR1 SGHVS, CDR2 FNYEAQ.

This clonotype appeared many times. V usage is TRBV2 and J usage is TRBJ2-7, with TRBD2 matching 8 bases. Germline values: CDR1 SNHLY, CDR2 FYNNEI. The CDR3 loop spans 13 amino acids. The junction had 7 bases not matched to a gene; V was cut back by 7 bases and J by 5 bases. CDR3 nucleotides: TGTGCCAGCAAGCGGGAGATGCTCCACGAGCAGTACTTC. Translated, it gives CASKREMLHEQYF.

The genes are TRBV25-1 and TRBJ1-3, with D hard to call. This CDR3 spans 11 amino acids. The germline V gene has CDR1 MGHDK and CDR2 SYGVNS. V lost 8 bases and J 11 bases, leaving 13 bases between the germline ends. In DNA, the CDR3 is TGTGCCAGCGGGATCACGGGCGCCATATATTTT. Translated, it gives CASGITGAIYF.

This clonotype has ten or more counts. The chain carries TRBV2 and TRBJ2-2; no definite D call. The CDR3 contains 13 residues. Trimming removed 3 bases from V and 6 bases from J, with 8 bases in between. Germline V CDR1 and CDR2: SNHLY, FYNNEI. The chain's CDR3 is CASSDGDPGELFF. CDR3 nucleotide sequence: TGTGCCAGCAGTGATGGGGATCCCGGGGAGCTGTTTTTT. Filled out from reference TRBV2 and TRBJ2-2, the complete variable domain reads EPEVTQTPSHQVTQMGQEVILRCVPISNHLYFYWYRQILGQKVEFLVSFYNNEISEKSEIFDDQFSVERPDGSNFTLKIRSTKLEDSAMYFCASSDGDPGELFFGEGSRLTVL.

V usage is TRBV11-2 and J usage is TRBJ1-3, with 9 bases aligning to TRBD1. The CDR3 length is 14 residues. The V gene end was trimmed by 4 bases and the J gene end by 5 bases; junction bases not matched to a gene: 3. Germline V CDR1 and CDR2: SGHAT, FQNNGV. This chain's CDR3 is CASSSDRGRNTIYF. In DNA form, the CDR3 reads TGTGCCAGCAGCTCGGACAGGGGCAGAAACACCATATATTTT.

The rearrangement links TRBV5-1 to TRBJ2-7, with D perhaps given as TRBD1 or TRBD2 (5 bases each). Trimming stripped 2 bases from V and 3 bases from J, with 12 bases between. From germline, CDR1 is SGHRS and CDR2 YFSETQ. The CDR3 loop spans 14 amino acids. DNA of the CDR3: TGCGCCAGCAGCTTAGGGGACGTAAGCTACGAGCAGTACTTC. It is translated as CASSLGDVSYEQYF.

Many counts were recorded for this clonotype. CDR3 sequence (DNA): TGTGCCAGCAGCGTAGTGGCTAGCGGCCAAGAGACCCAGTACTTC. It is translated as CASSVVASGQETQYF. The rearrangement links TRBV9 to TRBJ2-5, with 7 bases that match TRBD2. CDR3 length equals 15 residues. The germline V gene has CDR1 SGDLS and CDR2 YYNGEE. The junction had 3 bases not matched to a gene; V was cut back by 0 bases and J by 1 base.

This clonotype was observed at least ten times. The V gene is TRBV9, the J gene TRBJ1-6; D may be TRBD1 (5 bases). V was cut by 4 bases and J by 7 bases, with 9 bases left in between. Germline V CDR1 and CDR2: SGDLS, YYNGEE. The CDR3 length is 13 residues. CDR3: CASSRQPNSPLHF. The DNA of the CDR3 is TGTGCCAGCAGCCGACAGCCAAATTCACCCCTCCACTTT.

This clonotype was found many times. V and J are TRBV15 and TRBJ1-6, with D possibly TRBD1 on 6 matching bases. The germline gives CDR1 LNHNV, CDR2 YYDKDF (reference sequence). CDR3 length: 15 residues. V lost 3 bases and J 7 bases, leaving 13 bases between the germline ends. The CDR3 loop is CATSSYRVANSPLHF. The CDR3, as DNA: TGTGCCACCAGCAGCTACAGGGTAGCCAATTCACCCCTCCACTTT.